This TCR beta chain came from a study of blood T cell repertoires in COVID-19 (dated by TCRdb to 2018 to 2021). As for the study more broadly: Samples from collaborators originated in the United States, Italy and Spain and spanned both the acute and convalescent phases of COVID-19. The prospective study material was composed of cDNA or gDNA derived from T cells, B-cell-depleted T cells, or PBMCs. Deeply sampled blood TCRbeta repertoires from subjects exposed to, actively infected with, or recovered from COVID-19 were included in the dataset. The repertoires were made available in a free public database intended to serve as a resource for research on the immune response to SARS-CoV-2. Samples came from the ongoing ImmuneRACE study (first 160 participants) plus 1,254 subjects from 6 global collaborators. A de-identified subject ID, COVID-19 status, age in years and sex were almost always included in the sample metadata. HLA class I and class II types, where available, came from metadata supplied by the sample provider rather than from assay-based typing. The investigation overall reported the following: How much clinical and demographic metadata was included differed by source and by participant, and the metadata was provided uncurated.

The germline V gene encodes CDR1 SGHDT and CDR2 YYEEEE. The CDR3, from cysteine to phenylalanine, totals 17 residues. The CDR3 DNA has 51 bases and is translated from base 1. Trimming accounts for 0 bases at V and 5 bases at J, while the number of junction bases matched to no gene is 10. The immunoSEQ Assay, a bias-controlled multiplex PCR, was used to amplify TCRbeta CDR3 regions from genomic DNA. The published analysis was carried out like this. The number of nucleated cells in each sample was estimated by amplification of reference gene primers within the assay. To quantify the absolute abundance of each unique TCRbeta CDR3 rearrangement, sequence reads were collapsed and filtered. For each sample, productive Simpson clonality was calculated as the square root of Simpson's diversity index over productive rearrangements. TCRdb carries this immuneACCESS record with in-frame sequences only. Its versions omit some clonotypes, under half of them owing to an unresolved V gene in the studies checked, with the rest unexplained. The V and J calls and the clone size are those of that table, but D and trimming were determined from the DNA. The sample table shows around 150,000 clones, and about 88% are seen once. The biggest ten clones account for 7.5% to 8.5% of the sample.

In Seattle, one collaborating source enrolled patients while the infection was active and tracked those patients longitudinally over the course of disease. Whole blood was collected in K2EDTA tubes by collaborating institutions according to the institutions' own protocols. For TCRbeta analysis, collaborators shipped samples as frozen whole blood, isolated PBMCs, or DNA extracted from either of those sample types. Notes on this clone: Its antigen is currently not known. Base-call qualities are not available, and no considerably larger clone is one nucleotide away.

The sample was peripheral blood. The V gene is TRBV5-6 and the J gene is TRBJ2-5, with 10 bases aligning to TRBD1. This TCR came from a woman aged 55 to 70 with COVID-19, enrolled during active disease. The CDR3 in this case is CASSLGASGTGVETQYF. The DNA sequence reads TGTGCCAGCAGCTTGGGGGCCTCCGGGACAGGGGTGGAGACCCAGTACTTC.